This T cell receptor beta chain was identified during a study of Graves' ophthalmopathy and Graves' hyperthyroidism. General study results and limits: Blood shared most expanded thyroid clonotypes above 0.001 frequency. A classifier, a 13-signature model, separated ophthalmopathy from stable hyperthyroidism with around 88% sensitivity and over 70% specificity.

Excluded were patients with other autoimmune diseases, uncontrolled infections, pregnancy or lactation. Trimming cost V 0 bases and J 8 bases, with 13 bases left between them. The germline CDR1 and CDR2 sequences are ENHRY and SYGVKD. CDR3 length equals 14 residues. A word on this clonotype: As yet, its antigen is unknown.

Amplification targeted the TCR beta CDR3 regions, with RNA transcripts as the source material. First-round RT-PCR used HTBI primers; second-round multiplex PCR followed. From the multiplex PCR reads, TCRdb called clonotypes with MiXCR, one entry per CDR3 protein. The profile covers about 1.1 million distinct CDR3 sequences, with about 36% appearing a single time and more than 9.5% taken by the ten largest. The origin of this receptor is an adult man with Graves' hyperthyroidism. Specimen: peripheral blood or thyroid tissue (not recorded which). This sequence joins TRBV10-3 and TRBJ1-2; TRBD1 might be the D (5 bases). The DNA for the CDR3 is TGTGCCATCAGTGAGTCCGAGGGGCCTGGAGGCTACACCTTC. Protein sequence: CAISESEGPGGYTF.